Included here is one TCR beta chain sequence, with context. Its target is unknown. The sample comes from a study of shared clonotypes between healthy human individuals. General study points: Sharing across a handful of donors was seen in around 5.1% of naive CD4 clonotypes.

Clones were read by immunoSEQ multiplex PCR, and TCRdb kept only the in-frame ones, dropping some. Of around 2.5 million clones listed, 80% to 95% were seen once; the top ten hold approximately 0.37%. The CDR3 has 14 residues. Germline trimming cut 8 bases from V and 4 bases from J; bases unmatched to any gene: 10. The V gene's germline CDR1 is LNHDA and CDR2 SQIVND (reference sequence). The TCR was taken from a man younger than 30 in good health. Some clones in this sample may be carry-over from other donors' samples. This chain uses TRBV19 with TRBJ1-2; 7 nucleotides align to TRBD1. The specimen was naive CD4+ T cells from PBMCs. Subset reported: CD45RA+ positively selected. The CDR3, as DNA: TGTGCCAGTTCAACGGGACAGAGAGTCTATGGCTACACCTTC. Its translation: CASSTGQRVYGYTF.